This TCR beta chain derives from a study of cytomegalovirus exposure and HLA in healthy donors. To note about this clone: What it binds is not known.

Study-wide points: No immune exposure information besides CMV serostatus was available. In a later analysis, parvovirus B19, influenza, CMV and Epstein-Barr virus appeared linked to several top co-occurrence clusters. As a later analysis revealed, the rate of TCR association differed by HLA locus, with DRB1 most and HLA-C fewest.

Primers included in the PCR were 60 Vbeta and 13 Jbeta primers. Some clones are missing from TCRdb's copy, which holds only in-frame ones; the method was immunoSEQ multiplex PCR. The table includes under 110,000 clones, around 74% detected once. V was clipped by 1 base and J by 4 bases, with 17 bases between them. This CDR3 has 16 residues. The germline V gene has CDR1 LNHNV and CDR2 YYDKDF (reference sequence). The TCR sequence derives from a woman aged 40 to 49 in good health and CMV-seronegative. The chain joins TRBV15 to TRBJ2-7, with a tentative D call TRBD1 (6 bases). Sequencing was carried out using PBMCs. For the CDR3, the DNA is TGTGCCACCAGCAGAGCTGTACAGGGATGGGGATACGAGCAGTACTTC. Amino acid sequence: CATSRAVQGWGYEQYF.